Ten or more counts support the clone carrying this T cell receptor (beta chain). Antigen specificity is unknown. Relative to the germline gene, one junction end is altered; a read error may explain this. Using its own MiXCR run on the 5' RACE reads, TCRdb lists one record per CDR3 protein. The sample has 410,000 or so distinct CDR3 sequences, about 18% seen once; the top ten hold less than 15%. There are 13 residues in the CDR3. CDR1 and CDR2 (germline): SGHAT, FQNNGV. The data are from a study of identical twins. Study results and limitations: Instead of following the same donors, the conclusions were based on cross-sectional statistical analysis.

The receptor was derived from a middle-aged man in good health. The rearrangement uses TRBV11-2 and TRBJ2-2; no firm D call. The sample comprised naive T cells sorted from blood. The CDR3 DNA reads as TGTGCCAGCAGCCTAGACAACACCGGGGAGCTGTTTTTT. This gives the protein CASSLDNTGELFF.